These 29 T cell receptor beta chains originate from one sample sequenced in a study of cytotoxic CD8 clonotypes in ibrutinib-treated CLL. This table comes from immunoSEQ multiplex PCR, and its TCRdb copy is limited to in-frame clones, with some not included. Found here are 150,000 to 200,000 clones, around three quarters of them singletons; the top ten hold around 15%. The sequences come from PBMCs, collected after 24 months of ibrutinib treatment. The receptors were gathered from a human donor with chronic lymphocytic leukemia.

The CDR3 region is CASSPTSGRAIPYNEQFF. In nucleotides, the CDR3 is TGTGCCAGCAGCCCGACTAGCGGGAGGGCCATCCCCTACAATGAGCAGTTCTTC. The chain links TRBV14 to TRBJ2-1, with TRBD2 matching over 14 bases. Trimming at V came to 4 bases and at J to 2 bases, leaving 7 bases not matched to a gene. Germline CDR1 reads SGHDN; CDR2 reads FVKESK. The CDR3 runs 18 residues.

The CDR3, as DNA: TGTGCCTGGAATAGACAGGGCAATCAGCCCCAGCATTTT. Translating gives CAWNRQGNQPQHF. This chain links TRBV30 with TRBJ1-5; perhaps TRBD1 as D (6 bases). Deletions cut 4 bases from V and 2 bases from J, with 9 bases between. CDR1 is GTSNPN, CDR2 SVGIG, per germline (reference sequence). CDR3 length: 13 amino acids.

The gene calls are TRBV5-1 and TRBJ2-6; TRBD1 aligns across 7 bases. The CDR3 has 16 residues. Losses at the gene ends were 0 bases for V and 1 base for J; bases not matched to a gene: 1. Germline CDR1 is SGHRS and CDR2 is YFSETQ. The CDR3 DNA reads TGCGCCAGCAGCTTGGACAGGGGTTCTGGGGCCAACGTCCTGACTTTC. It specifies CASSLDRGSGANVLTF.

The chain uses TRBV11-2 and TRBJ2-1; no firm D call. With 6 bases removed from V and 1 base from J, the gap between germline ends came to 13 bases. The CDR3 has 15 residues. Germline lookup yields CDR1 SGHAT and CDR2 FQNNGV. This CDR3 is CASRTVRTSYNEQFF. DNA for the CDR3: TGTGCCAGCAGAACGGTCCGGACGTCCTACAATGAGCAGTTCTTC.

V and J are TRBV30 and TRBJ2-1; no reliable D call. The V and J ends lost 1 base and 0 bases respectively, with 13 bases between them. The CDR3 spans 16 residues. Germline V gene lookup returns CDR1 GTSNPN and CDR2 SVGIG (reference sequence). CDR3 in amino acids: CAWSASRMSSYNEQFF. The CDR3 DNA is TGTGCCTGGAGTGCAAGCCGGATGAGCTCCTACAATGAGCAGTTCTTC.

The rearrangement joins TRBV28 to TRBJ1-2; no clear D gene. The germline V gene encodes CDR1 MDHEN and CDR2 SYDVKM. This CDR3 has 11 residues. The CDR3 region is CGSSSLYGYTF. The CDR3 region has the DNA TGTGGGTCCTCTTCCCTTTATGGCTACACCTTC.

This chain connects TRBV25-1 to TRBJ2-1; 8 nucleotides match TRBD2. The germline V gene encodes CDR1 MGHDK and CDR2 SYGVNS. V gave up 3 bases and J gave up 7 bases; unmatched junction bases: 8. This CDR3 contains 15 residues. CDR3 DNA sequence: TGTGCCAGCAGTGAGGGACTAGGATCGTGGAATGAGCAGTTCTTC. Its translation is CASSEGLGSWNEQFF. The whole variable domain, remainder taken from reference TRBV25-1 and TRBJ2-1, is EADIYQTPRYLVIGTGKKITLECSQTMGHDKMYWYQQDPGMELHLIHYSYGVNSTEKGDLSSESTVSRIRTEHFPLTLESARPSHTSQYLCASSEGLGSWNEQFFGPGTRLTVL.

The chain couples TRBV5-1 to TRBJ2-7; TRBD2 might be the D (5 bases). The ends were cut back, 9 bases at V and 6 bases at J, with 19 bases in the middle. CDR1 is SGHRS and CDR2 is YFSETQ in the germline V gene. This CDR3 is 13 amino acids long. This CDR3 is CATGERSGGEQYF. The DNA of the CDR3 is TGCGCCACCGGCGAACGAAGCGGAGGCGAGCAGTACTTC. Full variable domain (missing parts from reference TRBV5-1 and TRBJ2-7): KAGVTQTPRYLIKTRGQQVTLSCSPISGHRSVSWYQQTPGQGLQFLFEYFSETQRNKGNFPGRFSGRQFSNSRSEMNVSTLELGDSALYLCATGERSGGEQYFGPGTRLTVT.

This clone was detected only a few times. This chain connects TRBV5-4 to TRBJ2-2, with 8 bases fitting TRBD2. With 0 bases clipped from V and 4 bases from J, the junction kept 2 bases outside the gene matches. Germline V gene data show CDR1 as SGHNT and CDR2 as YYREEE (reference sequence). The CDR3 extends over 15 amino acids. In nucleotides, the CDR3 is TGTGCCAGCAGCTTGGGCCTAGCGGGCACCGGGGAGCTGTTTTTT. Its translation is CASSLGLAGTGELFF.

This clone has just a few counts. Written as DNA, the CDR3 is TGTGCCAGCAGCTTAGATCTCCGACTACAGGGCTACGAGCAGTACTTC. As protein: CASSLDLRLQGYEQYF. The chain links TRBV11-2 to TRBJ2-7; the D gene is possibly TRBD1 (6 bases). V was cut by 0 bases and J by 3 bases, with 15 bases left in between. This CDR3 is 16 amino acids long. The germline V gene encodes CDR1 SGHAT and CDR2 FQNNGV.

This clone was found a few times. The V call is TRBV7-9, the J call TRBJ1-2, with TRBD1 as a possible D gene (6 bases). This CDR3 comprises 11 residues. V gave up 3 bases and J gave up 10 bases, with 9 bases separating them. CDR1 is SEHNR, CDR2 FQNEAQ, per germline (reference sequence). Here the CDR3 DNA reads TGTGCCAGCAGCTTGCCAGGGGACTACACCTTC. Its translation is CASSLPGDYTF.

The J gene is TRBJ2-5, the V gene TRBV7-7; D remains unclear. This CDR3 region has 14 residues. Between the trimmed V and J ends, which lost 4 bases and 5 bases, there was a span of 14 bases. Germline CDR1 SSHAT, CDR2 FNYEAQ (reference sequence). The CDR3 DNA reads as TGTGCCAGCAGCTCGACTGGGGAAGGGGAGACCCAGTACTTC. It translates to CASSSTGEGETQYF.

The chain recombines TRBV27 with TRBJ1-2; possibly TRBD1 for D (5 bases). The CDR3 contains 14 residues. CDR1 is MNHEY and CDR2 is SMNVEV in the germline V gene (reference sequence). The V end was cut by 6 bases, the J end by 6 bases, with 17 bases between. The CDR3 is CASREAGLRNGYTF. CDR3 nucleotide sequence: TGTGCCAGCAGAGAGGCGGGACTTAGGAATGGCTACACCTTC.

This clone was found once. The genes are TRBV5-6 and TRBJ2-1; 11 bases align to TRBD2. This CDR3 spans 16 amino acids. Looked up from germline, CDR1 is SGHDT and CDR2 is YYEEEE. V lost 5 bases, J lost 5 bases, and 9 bases stayed unmatched. Here the CDR3 DNA reads TGTGCCAGCAGGGAAACCGGGACTAGCGGAGACAATGAGCAGTTCTTC. Translated: CASRETGTSGDNEQFF.

This clone was counted once. The chain has TRBV2 and TRBJ2-5, with TRBD1 matching over 12 bases. The germline V gene encodes CDR1 SNHLY and CDR2 FYNNEI. The junction had 9 bases not matched to a gene; V was cut back by 9 bases and J by 4 bases. The CDR3 is 15 residues long. The CDR3: CASAAGTGGVETQYF. CDR3 DNA sequence: TGTGCCAGTGCAGCCGGGACAGGGGGCGTAGAGACCCAGTACTTC.

V is TRBV27 and J is TRBJ2-1; the D gene is possibly TRBD2 (6 bases). Looked up from germline, CDR1 is MNHEY and CDR2 is SMNVEV (reference sequence). The CDR3 spans 16 residues. With 1 base removed from V and 6 bases from J, the gap between germline ends came to 16 bases. CDR3 DNA: TGTGCCAGCAGTTTATTTGGGAGGCCCGGGTTCAATGAGCAGTTCTTC. Encoded protein: CASSLFGRPGFNEQFF.

This clone was recorded only once. The chain has TRBV5-1 and TRBJ2-7, with D possibly TRBD2 on 6 matching bases. V was clipped by 4 bases and J by 0 bases, with 11 bases between them. The CDR3 contains 14 residues. Germline values: CDR1 SGHRS, CDR2 YFSETQ. Here the CDR3 reads CASSPSSDSYEQYF. CDR3 DNA: TGCGCCAGCAGCCCTTCTAGCGACTCCTACGAGCAGTACTTC.

This chain connects TRBV25-1 to TRBJ2-7; the D gene could be TRBD1 or TRBD2 (5 bases each). This CDR3 is 15 amino acids long. V lost 4 bases and J 6 bases, leaving 19 bases between the germline ends. Germline CDR1 MGHDK, CDR2 SYGVNS. The DNA of the CDR3 is TGTGCCAGCAGTGTCCACCGGGCAGGGAGCGTCGAGCAGTACTTC. Its translation: CASSVHRAGSVEQYF.

The gene calls are TRBV5-6 and TRBJ1-1; D is ambiguous. The CDR3 covers 14 residues. CDR1 is SGHDT, CDR2 YYEEEE, per germline. The V end was cut by 6 bases, the J end by 1 base, with 13 bases between. In nucleotides, the CDR3 is TGTGCCAGCAACTCCAACTTTGGGAACACTGAAGCTTTCTTT. Its translation is CASNSNFGNTEAFF.

This clone was found a few times. The chain uses TRBV18 and TRBJ1-2; D gene unclear. The CDR3 covers 14 residues. Trimming took off 0 bases at V and 3 bases at J, with 8 bases between the two ends. Germline-derived CDR1 and CDR2 are KGHSH and LQKENI. The CDR3: CASSPPALDYGYTF. For the CDR3, the DNA is TGTGCCAGCTCACCACCGGCGTTGGACTATGGCTACACCTTC.

The chain combines TRBV19 with TRBJ2-3; 8 nucleotides match TRBD2. CDR3 size: 18 residues. V shed 0 bases and J 9 bases; nucleotides not matched to a gene: 17. Germline V CDR1 and CDR2: LNHDA, SQIVND (reference sequence). CDR3 in DNA: TGTGCCAGTAGTATAGATCCCCCGGGGGGGGCGGGAGAGTCGACGCAGTATTTT. Protein product: CASSIDPPGGAGESTQYF.

The J gene is TRBJ2-7, the V gene TRBV6-6; TRBD2 is a possible D gene (5 bases). Germline V CDR1 and CDR2: MNHNY, SVGAGI (reference sequence). The CDR3 is 14 residues long. V was clipped by 2 bases and J by 6 bases, with 14 bases between them. The chain's CDR3 is CASSYAQVGGEQYF. The CDR3 DNA sequence: TGTGCCAGCAGTTACGCCCAGGTTGGAGGCGAGCAGTACTTC.

V and J are TRBV30 and TRBJ1-2; D uncertain. There are 12 residues in the CDR3. V was cut by 2 bases and J by 4 bases, with 8 bases left in between. CDR1 and CDR2 from the germline V gene are GTSNPN and SVGIG (reference sequence). In DNA form, the CDR3 reads TGTGCCTGGAGTACCGGGCCCTATGGCTACACCTTC. Translated, it gives CAWSTGPYGYTF.

The chain has TRBV27 and TRBJ2-7; 11 nucleotides line up with TRBD2. Losses at the gene ends were 7 bases for V and 3 bases for J; bases not matched to a gene: 5. The CDR3 has 14 residues. The germline CDR1 and CDR2 sequences are MNHEY and SMNVEV (reference sequence). The CDR3 loop is CASTPLAGGYEQYF. CDR3 coding DNA: TGTGCCAGCACCCCCCTAGCGGGAGGCTACGAGCAGTACTTC.

This sequence joins TRBV28 and TRBJ1-1; D remains unclear. V was pared by 6 bases and J by 5 bases, with 10 bases between. Germline V gene lookup returns CDR1 MDHEN and CDR2 SYDVKM. The CDR3 consists of 12 residues. The CDR3 reads CASRVRVTEAFF. The CDR3 DNA is TGTGCCAGCAGGGTAAGGGTGACTGAAGCTTTCTTT.

The V call is TRBV4-1, the J call TRBJ2-1, with a weak D call TRBD2 (5 bases). Trimming took 0 bases from V and 0 from J, leaving 12 bases between them. Germline loops: CDR1 MGHRA, CDR2 YSYEKL. CDR3 length: 17 amino acids. The CDR3 protein is CASSQERTSSSYNEQFF. The CDR3, as DNA: TGCGCCAGCAGCCAAGAGAGGACTTCAAGCTCCTACAATGAGCAGTTCTTC.

The rearrangement links TRBV28 to TRBJ2-7; D possibly uses TRBD1 or TRBD2 (5 bases each). This CDR3 is 14 amino acids long. V was clipped by 7 bases and J by 1 base, with 14 bases between them. Germline values: CDR1 MDHEN, CDR2 SYDVKM. Here the CDR3 DNA reads TGTGCCAGCACCGGGACGCCGGTATCCTACGAGCAGTACTTC. The encoded protein is CASTGTPVSYEQYF. Using reference TRBV28 and TRBJ2-7 for the parts outside the CDR3, the full variable domain is DVKVTQSSRYLVKRTGEKVFLECVQDMDHENMFWYRQDPGLGLRLIYFSYDVKMKEKGDIPEGYSVSREKKERFSLILESASTNQTSMYLCASTGTPVSYEQYFGPGTRLTVT.

This clone was recorded once. The chain couples TRBV28 to TRBJ2-2; possibly TRBD1 or TRBD2 for D (5 bases each). The CDR3 sequence is 15 residues long. Trimming took 4 bases from V and 7 from J, leaving 16 bases between them. Germline V gene data show CDR1 as MDHEN and CDR2 as SYDVKM. In nucleotides, the CDR3 is TGTGCCAGCAGTTCCCCCGGGGCCCGGGTCGGGGAGCTGTTTTTT. As protein: CASSSPGARVGELFF.

The V call is TRBV7-2, the J call TRBJ2-7; D ambiguous. V was pared by 1 base and J by 10 bases, with 11 bases between. This CDR3 contains 12 residues. Looked up from germline, CDR1 is SGHTA and CDR2 is FQGNSA. The CDR3 sequence is CASSLVAGTQYF. CDR3 bases: TGTGCCAGCAGCTTAGTGGCCGGAACTCAGTACTTC.